The 24 T cell receptor beta chains below were found in one sample sequenced in a study of blood T cell repertoires in COVID-19. Assay used: immunoSEQ multiplex PCR; TCRdb lists only in-frame clones, some missing. The data hold about 150,000 clones, with roughly 84% observed a single time. Sequencing used peripheral blood. The receptors shown here come from a woman aged 55 to 70 with COVID-19, enrolled during active disease.

About this clone itself: Different DNA sequences within this sample yield the same CDR3. The rearrangement uses TRBV5-1 and TRBJ1-3, with 8 bases that match TRBD1. Unmatched junction bases numbered 3, after V lost 3 bases and J lost 4 bases. Germline lookup yields CDR1 SGHRS and CDR2 YFSETQ. This CDR3 spans 14 amino acids. The CDR3 loop is CASSSTGAGNTIYF. The CDR3 region has the DNA TGCGCCAGCAGCTCGACAGGGGCAGGAAACACCATATATTTT.

The chain couples TRBV6-5 to TRBJ2-5; TRBD1 aligns across 8 bases. CDR1 and CDR2 from the germline V gene are MNHEY and SVGAGI. V shed 6 bases and J 5 bases; nucleotides not matched to a gene: 5. This CDR3 has 13 amino acids. DNA of the CDR3: TGTGCCAGCAGGGGACAGGTCCGGGAGACCCAGTACTTC. It encodes CASRGQVRETQYF.

The chain couples TRBV29-1 to TRBJ2-3; TRBD2 matches 8 bases. Trimming cost V 1 base and J 0 bases; bases outside gene matches: 6. The CDR3 contains 16 residues. Germline CDR1 and CDR2: SQVTM and ANQGSEA. CDR3 in amino acids: CSVEGASGRSTDTQYF. As DNA, the CDR3 is TGCAGCGTTGAAGGGGCTAGCGGGCGTAGCACAGATACGCAGTATTTT.

This rearrangement joins TRBV19 to TRBJ1-6, with unresolved D. The CDR3 sequence is 14 residues long. Germline lookup yields CDR1 LNHDA and CDR2 SQIVND (reference sequence). Trimming took 10 bases from V and 8 from J, leaving 18 bases between them. The CDR3 nucleotides read TGTGCCACCGGAGTGGGCCTCGGGGATTCACCCCTCCACTTT. It specifies CATGVGLGDSPLHF.

The gene calls are TRBV6-5 and TRBJ1-1; the D gene is possibly TRBD1 (5 bases). CDR1 is MNHEY and CDR2 is SVGAGI in the germline V gene. Between the trimmed V and J ends, which lost 6 bases and 10 bases, there was a span of 21 bases. The length of the CDR3 is 14 residues. The CDR3 spells CASRGGHKSSSAFF. In nucleotides, the CDR3 is TGTGCCAGCAGGGGAGGACACAAGAGTTCGTCAGCTTTCTTT.

A single count supports this clone. The chain has TRBV12-3 or TRBV12-4 and TRBJ2-1, with 8 nucleotides matching TRBD2. The CDR3 contains 13 residues. The J segment lost 7 bases and the V segment lost 2 bases, leaving 1 base of the junction unmatched. For the CDR3, the DNA is TGTGCCAGCAGTTTAAAGCGGGGGAATGAGCAGTTCTTC. Its protein is CASSLKRGNEQFF.

The chain employs TRBV5-4 and TRBJ2-1; maybe TRBD2 (6 bases). Germline values: CDR1 SGHNT, CDR2 YYREEE (reference sequence). The CDR3 runs 12 residues. Trimming shortened V by 0 bases and J by 12 bases, and 10 bases separated the two germline ends. As DNA, the CDR3 is TGTGCCAGCAGCTTGGCTGGGGGGTCGCAGTTCTTC. It yields the protein CASSLAGGSQFF.

This clone has a handful of counts. Here the CDR3 DNA reads TGTGCCAGTAGTATTAGACAGCCAATTCAGCCCCAGCATTTT. Its translation is CASSIRQPIQPQHF. The rearrangement uses TRBV19 and TRBJ1-5; maybe TRBD1 (5 bases). The CDR3 covers 14 residues. Trimming took 3 bases from V and 6 from J, leaving 12 bases between them. Looked up from germline, CDR1 is LNHDA and CDR2 is SQIVND (reference sequence).

The rearrangement links TRBV5-8 to TRBJ1-5, with D perhaps matching TRBD1 (5 bases). CDR3 size: 15 residues. Germline CDR1 is SGHTS and CDR2 is YDEGEE. Between the trimmed V and J ends, which lost 0 bases and 3 bases, there was a span of 10 bases. The DNA of the CDR3 is TGTGCCAGCAGCTTGGACAAAGGGGACAATCAGCCCCAGCATTTT. It is translated as CASSLDKGDNQPQHF. Together with reference TRBV5-8 and TRBJ1-5, the CDR3 gives the full variable domain: EAGVTQSPTHLIKTRGQQATLRCSPISGHTSVYWYQQALGLGLQFLLWYDEGEERNRGNFPPRFSGRQFPNYSSELNVNALELEDSALYLCASSLDKGDNQPQHFGDGTRLSIL.

V is TRBV9 and J is TRBJ2-1, with D possibly being TRBD2 (5 bases). The CDR3 is made up of 16 amino acids. The V gene's germline CDR1 is SGDLS and CDR2 YYNGEE. V was clipped by 0 bases and J by 3 bases, with 13 bases between them. The CDR3 region is CASSVVEAPGYNEQFF. The CDR3 nucleotides are TGTGCCAGCAGCGTAGTGGAGGCCCCCGGCTACAATGAGCAGTTCTTC.

The chain recombines TRBV19 with TRBJ2-1; no clear D. The CDR3 is 15 amino acids. The germline V gene encodes CDR1 LNHDA and CDR2 SQIVND (reference sequence). V shed 2 bases and J shed 0 bases, with 8 bases lying between them. CDR3 nucleotide sequence: TGTGCCAGTAGTATATTTAAGAGCTCCTACAATGAGCAGTTCTTC. Protein sequence: CASSIFKSSYNEQFF.

The DNA of the CDR3 is TGTGCCAGCACCGACAGGGGTGCCCAGGGCGAGCAGTACGTC. Protein sequence: CASTDRGAQGEQYV. J is TRBJ2-7 and V is TRBV6-6; 8 bases agree with TRBD1. CDR3 size: 14 residues. V was clipped by 7 bases and J by 6 bases; unmatched bases: 11. Germline values: CDR1 MNHNY, CDR2 SVGAGI (reference sequence).

This chain connects TRBV10-2 to TRBJ1-2, with 12 bases aligning to TRBD1. Germline loops: CDR1 WSHSY, CDR2 SAAADI. Germline trimming cut 7 bases from V and 6 bases from J; bases unmatched to any gene: 9. This CDR3 is 15 amino acids long. DNA of the CDR3: TGCGCCAGCACGGGACAGGGGGCGCCTAGGAATGGCTACACCTTC. This gives the protein CASTGQGAPRNGYTF.

This clone showed up just once. The gene calls are TRBV10-3 and TRBJ2-1; the D gene is possibly TRBD2 (6 bases). Germline V gene lookup returns CDR1 ENHRY and CDR2 SYGVKD. The CDR3 consists of 12 residues. Trimming removed 9 bases from V and 6 bases from J, with 12 bases in between. The CDR3 is CAMGGLSNEQFF. In DNA form, the CDR3 reads TGTGCCATGGGGGGACTTTCCAATGAGCAGTTCTTC.

The chain couples TRBV27 to TRBJ2-3; TRBD2 agrees at 10 bases. J was trimmed by 7 bases and V by 6 bases; bases with no gene match: 7. The CDR3 runs to 14 residues. Germline CDR1 MNHEY, CDR2 SMNVEV (reference sequence). The CDR3 here is CASRSAGGPHTQYF. The CDR3 region has the DNA TGTGCCAGCAGATCAGCGGGAGGGCCGCATACGCAGTATTTT.

The chain employs TRBV11-2 and TRBJ1-5; TRBD1 agrees at 7 bases. V dropped 7 bases and J dropped 2; count of bases not matched to a gene: 11. Germline V gives CDR1 SGHAT, CDR2 FQNNGV. The CDR3 extends over 16 amino acids. This chain's CDR3 is CASNKDRYKGNQPQHF. The CDR3 coding sequence is TGTGCCAGCAACAAGGACAGGTACAAGGGCAATCAGCCCCAGCATTTT.

The chain uses TRBV7-6 and TRBJ1-5; 10 nucleotides match TRBD1. Trimming took 5 bases from V and 7 from J; bases not matched to a gene: 8. CDR1 is SGHVS, CDR2 FNYEAQ, per germline. The CDR3 covers 15 residues. The CDR3 sequence: CASSPGQGGRQPQHF. In DNA form, the CDR3 reads TGTGCCAGCAGCCCAGGACAGGGGGGGAGGCAGCCCCAGCATTTT.

The V gene is TRBV2, the J gene TRBJ1-2, with D maybe TRBD1 (6 bases). This CDR3 is built from 14 residues. Trimming cost V 2 bases and J 4 bases, with 11 bases left between them. CDR1 and CDR2 from the germline V gene are SNHLY and FYNNEI. The CDR3 loop reads CASSEFDRSYGYTF. The CDR3 DNA reads TGTGCCAGCAGTGAATTTGACAGGAGCTATGGCTACACCTTC.

This chain links TRBV7-9 with TRBJ2-3; no firm D call. CDR1 and CDR2 from the germline V gene are SEHNR and FQNEAQ (reference sequence). Trimming removed 0 bases from V and 0 bases from J, with 4 bases in between. This CDR3 has 14 residues. CDR3 region: CASSLAHSTDTQYF. DNA for the CDR3: TGTGCCAGCAGCTTAGCACACAGCACAGATACGCAGTATTTT.

V and J are TRBV5-1 and TRBJ2-3; TRBD1 aligns across 11 bases. The CDR3 sequence is 15 residues long. V was clipped by 3 bases and J by 1 base; unmatched bases: 1. Per germline, CDR1 SGHRS and CDR2 YFSETQ. The CDR3 DNA reads as TGCGCCAGCAGCTCGGGACAGGGGGGCACAGATACGCAGTATTTT. This translates into CASSSGQGGTDTQYF.

V and J are TRBV2 and TRBJ1-5; possible D gene TRBD1, 6 bases. The CDR3 runs to 16 residues. CDR1 and CDR2 from the germline V gene are SNHLY and FYNNEI. The V and J ends lost 6 bases and 5 bases respectively, with 20 bases between them. The CDR3 spells CASRLSGGAIDQPQHF. DNA of the CDR3: TGTGCCAGCAGGCTTTCGGGGGGGGCAATCGATCAGCCCCAGCATTTT.

This chain joins TRBV4-2 and TRBJ2-3; TRBD2 agrees at 13 bases. From germline, CDR1 is LGHNA and CDR2 YNFKEQ. The CDR3 has 17 amino acids. The junction had 5 bases not matched to a gene; V was cut back by 0 bases and J by 5 bases. The CDR3 sequence: CASSQELAGGPKDTQYF. CDR3 coding DNA: TGTGCCAGCAGCCAAGAACTAGCGGGGGGGCCAAAAGATACGCAGTATTTT.

The V gene is TRBV9, the J gene TRBJ2-4; D not resolved. Trimming removed 0 bases at V and 1 base at J, with 11 bases between. The CDR3 has 16 residues. Looked up from germline, CDR1 is SGDLS and CDR2 is YYNGEE. CDR3 in amino acids: CASSVGAGLAKNIQYF. The CDR3 region has the DNA TGTGCCAGCAGCGTAGGGGCAGGTCTGGCCAAAAACATTCAGTACTTC.

The V and J genes are TRBV7-3 and TRBJ2-5; 7 bases are a match to TRBD2. V trimming: 8 bases; J trimming: 5 bases; junction bases outside the gene matches: 11. The CDR3 totals 14 residues. The germline CDR1 and CDR2 sequences are SGHTA and FQGTGA. The CDR3 loop reads CASARAGPGETQYF. In DNA form, the CDR3 reads TGTGCCAGCGCACGAGCGGGGCCGGGGGAGACCCAGTACTTC.